This TCR beta chain is from a study of shared clonotypes between healthy human individuals. Background on the study: The donor group consisted of a couple of women and a few men, aged 18 to 49.

Germline CDR1 MDHEN, CDR2 SYDVKM. The CDR3 loop spans 15 amino acids. Trimming stripped 7 bases from V and 3 bases from J, with 16 bases between. Produced via immunoSEQ multiplex PCR; TCRdb's table is partial and in-frame only. The sample carries around 510,000 clones, 90% to 96% recorded once. The source is a woman under 40 in good health. Source material: naive CD4+ T cells sorted from blood. As to subset: CD45RA+ positively selected. V usage is TRBV28 and J usage is TRBJ1-5; perhaps TRBD1 as D (6 bases). The CDR3 DNA is TGTGCCAGCAATTCGGGAGGGGGGAACAATCAGCCCCAGCATTTT. This gives the protein CASNSGGGNNQPQHF.